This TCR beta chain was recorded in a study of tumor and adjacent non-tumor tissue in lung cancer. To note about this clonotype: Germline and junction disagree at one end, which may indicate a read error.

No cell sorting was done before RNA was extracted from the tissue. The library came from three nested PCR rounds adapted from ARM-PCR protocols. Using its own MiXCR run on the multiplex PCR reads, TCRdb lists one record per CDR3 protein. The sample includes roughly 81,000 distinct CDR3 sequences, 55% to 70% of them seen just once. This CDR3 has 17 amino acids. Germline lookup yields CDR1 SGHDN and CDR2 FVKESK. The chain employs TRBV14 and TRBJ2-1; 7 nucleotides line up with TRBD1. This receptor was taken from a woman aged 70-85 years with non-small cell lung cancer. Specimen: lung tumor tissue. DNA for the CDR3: TGTGCTAGCAGCCAGTTATTAGGGACAGATATTGACAGTGAGCAGTCCTTC. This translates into CASSQLLGTDIDSEQSF.